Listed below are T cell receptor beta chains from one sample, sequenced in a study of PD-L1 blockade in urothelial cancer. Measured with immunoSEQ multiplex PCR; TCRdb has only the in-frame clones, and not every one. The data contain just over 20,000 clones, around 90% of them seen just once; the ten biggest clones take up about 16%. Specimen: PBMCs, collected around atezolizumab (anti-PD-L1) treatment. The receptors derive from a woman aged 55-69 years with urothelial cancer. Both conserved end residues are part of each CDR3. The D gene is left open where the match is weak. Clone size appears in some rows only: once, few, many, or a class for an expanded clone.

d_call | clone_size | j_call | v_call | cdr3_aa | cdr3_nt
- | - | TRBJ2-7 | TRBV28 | CASSHGGGQTYEQYF | TGTGCCAGCAGCCACGGGGGGGGACAGACCTACGAGCAGTACTTC
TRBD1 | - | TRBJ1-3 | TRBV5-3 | CARSLRDRGYSHSGNTIYF | TGTGCCAGAAGCTTGCGGGACAGGGGGTACTCTCACTCTGGAAACACCATATATTTT
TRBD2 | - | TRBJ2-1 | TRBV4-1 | CASSLSTSPNEQFF | TGCGCCAGCAGCCTTTCGACTAGCCCCAATGAGCAGTTCTTC
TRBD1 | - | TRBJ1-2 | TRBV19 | CASSIDWTGGSGYTF | TGTGCCAGTAGTATAGACTGGACAGGGGGATCCGGCTACACCTTC
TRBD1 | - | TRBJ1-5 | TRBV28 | CASSRTGVRGGINQPQHF | TGTGCCAGCAGCCGGACAGGGGTAAGGGGCGGGATTAATCAGCCCCAGCATTTT
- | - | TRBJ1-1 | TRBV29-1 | CSVYRVNTEAFF | TGCAGCGTTTACAGGGTGAACACTGAAGCTTTCTTT
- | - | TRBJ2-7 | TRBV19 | CASSPGTHEQYF | TGTGCCAGTAGTCCCGGGACTCACGAGCAGTACTTC
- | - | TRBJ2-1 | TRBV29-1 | CSVVSWGRKDNEQFF | TGCAGCGTTGTTAGTTGGGGCCGGAAGGACAATGAGCAGTTCTTC
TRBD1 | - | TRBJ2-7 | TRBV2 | CASSMGQGANYEQYF | TGTGCCAGCAGTATGGGACAGGGGGCCAACTACGAGCAGTACTTC
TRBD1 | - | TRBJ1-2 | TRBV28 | CASSLFAGGEVMGGYTF | TGTGCCAGCAGTTTATTCGCAGGGGGCGAAGTTATGGGCGGCTACACCTTC
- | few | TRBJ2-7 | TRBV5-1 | CASSLTAGASYEQYF | TGCGCCAGCAGCTTAACAGCAGGGGCTTCCTACGAGCAGTACTTC
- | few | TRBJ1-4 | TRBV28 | CASSPRVGRWEKLFF | TGTGCCAGCAGCCCAAGGGTGGGGCGTTGGGAAAAACTGTTTTTT
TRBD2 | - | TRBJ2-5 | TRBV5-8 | CASSRWGLDETQYF | TGTGCCAGCAGCCGATGGGGACTAGACGAGACCCAGTACTTC
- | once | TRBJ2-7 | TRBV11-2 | CASSFPRSPYEQYF | TGTGCCAGCAGCTTCCCGCGGAGCCCCTACGAGCAGTACTTC
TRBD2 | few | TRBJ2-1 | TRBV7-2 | CASKSGSGHNEQFF | TGTGCCAGCAAAAGCGGGAGCGGGCACAATGAGCAGTTCTTC
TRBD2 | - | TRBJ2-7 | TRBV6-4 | CASSEVGRAVYEQYF | TGTGCCAGCAGTGAAGTGGGGAGGGCCGTCTACGAGCAGTACTTC
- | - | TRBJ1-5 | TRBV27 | CASSFGGSNQPQHF | TGTGCCAGCAGTTTCGGAGGGAGCAATCAGCCCCAGCATTTT
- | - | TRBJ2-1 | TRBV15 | CATSRAASQQFF | TGTGCCACCAGCAGAGCGGCTAGCCAGCAGTTCTTC
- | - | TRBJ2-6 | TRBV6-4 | CASSDSIDSGANVLTF | TGTGCCAGCAGTGACAGTATAGACTCTGGGGCCAACGTCCTGACTTTC
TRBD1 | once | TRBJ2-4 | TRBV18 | CASSPPGTAKNIQYF | TGTGCCAGCTCACCACCGGGGACAGCTAAAAACATTCAGTACTTC
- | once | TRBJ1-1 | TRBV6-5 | CASSYQGTNTEAFF | TGTGCCAGCAGTTATCAGGGAACGAACACTGAAGCTTTCTTT
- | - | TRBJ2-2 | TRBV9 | CASSVDGANTGELFF | TGTGCCAGCAGCGTAGACGGGGCGAACACCGGGGAGCTGTTTTTT
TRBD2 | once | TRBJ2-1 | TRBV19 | CASSAGGVFNEQFF | TGTGCCAGCTCCGCGGGGGGGGTTTTCAATGAGCAGTTCTTC
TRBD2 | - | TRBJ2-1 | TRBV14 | CASSQDLSGRAEQFF | TGTGCCAGCAGCCAAGATCTGAGCGGGAGAGCTGAGCAGTTCTTC